This TCR beta chain emerged from a study of blood T cell repertoires in COVID-19. Germline CDR1 SGDLS, CDR2 YYNGEE. Trimming removed 4 bases from V and 0 bases from J, with 8 bases in between. This CDR3 contains 15 residues. Produced via immunoSEQ multiplex PCR; TCRdb's table is partial and in-frame only. The sample has under 300,000 clones, roughly 81% seen once. Participants classified as exposed had met a COVID-19 case within 2 weeks before study entry. This sequence joins TRBV9 and TRBJ2-6, with a tentative D call TRBD1 (6 bases). The sample consisted of PBMCs or T cells enriched from blood (not recorded which). This TCR was recovered from a woman aged 45-65 years who had been exposed to COVID-19. In nucleotides, the CDR3 is TGTGCCAGCAGCAAAGGGGGCTCTGGGGCCAACGTCCTGACTTTC. Translated, it gives CASSKGGSGANVLTF.